Each of the 4 T cell receptor beta chains below was sequenced from the same sample in a study of Ad26.COV2.S vaccination and SARS-CoV-2 variants. The table came from immunoSEQ multiplex PCR; TCRdb's copy has only in-frame clones and leaves some out. Found here are around 500,000 clones, 89% of them singletons; the top ten hold 1.5% to 2%. Specified treatment: 19 received Ad26.COV2.S at low or high dose, single or two shots; roughly five received placebo; per-sample allocation not given. Sampling was done on day 63 after the first vaccine or placebo injection. This sample comprised peripheral blood, obtained in a trial of Ad26.COV2.S vaccine versus placebo. The receptors come from a person aged 18-60 years who received the Ad26.COV2.S COVID-19 vaccine or a placebo.

This rearrangement joins TRBV29-1 to TRBJ2-5; tentatively, D is TRBD1 (5 bases). V was shortened by 0 bases and J by 4 bases, with 12 bases between the two germline ends. The CDR3 has 14 amino acids. Germline loops: CDR1 SQVTM, CDR2 ANQGSEA. CDR3 amino acids: CSVEDKWGRETQYF. DNA of the CDR3: TGCAGCGTTGAAGATAAGTGGGGCAGAGAGACCCAGTACTTC. Combining the CDR3 with reference TRBV29-1 and TRBJ2-5 gives the whole variable domain SAVISQKPSRDICQRGTSLTIQCQVDSQVTMMFWYRQQPGQSLTLIATANQGSEATYESGFVIDKFPISRPNLTFSTLTVSNMSPEDSSIYLCSVEDKWGRETQYFGPGTRLLVL.

The V and J genes are TRBV7-6 and TRBJ2-3; D is perhaps TRBD1 (5 bases). The V and J ends lost 2 bases and 4 bases respectively, with 13 bases between them. The CDR3 runs to 15 residues. CDR1 and CDR2 from the germline V gene are SGHVS and FNYEAQ. CDR3 protein: CASSLSQGKSDTQYF. The CDR3 DNA is TGTGCCAGCAGCTTATCCCAGGGTAAATCAGATACGCAGTATTTT.

CDR3 in amino acids: CASSILNRDSRAEQFF. CDR3 nucleotides: TGTGCCAGTAGTATATTAAACCGGGACTCCAGGGCCGAGCAGTTCTTC. The chain links TRBV19 to TRBJ2-1; TRBD2 is a possible D gene (6 bases). Looked up from germline, CDR1 is LNHDA and CDR2 is SQIVND (reference sequence). The CDR3 contains 16 residues. Trimming shortened V by 2 bases and J by 10 bases, and 21 bases separated the two germline ends.

This clone was found once. This chain links TRBV28 with TRBJ1-5; D is ambiguous. Germline assignment: CDR1 MDHEN and CDR2 SYDVKM. This CDR3 is built from 12 residues. V was trimmed by 6 bases and J by 8 bases, leaving 11 bases between them. The CDR3 region is CASSLERKPQHF. The CDR3 region has the DNA TGTGCCAGCAGCCTCGAGCGGAAGCCCCAGCATTTT.